Below, 26 T cell receptor beta chains from the same sample are listed, as sequenced in a study of shared clonotypes between healthy human individuals. Sequencing was performed with immunoSEQ multiplex PCR; in TCRdb, only in-frame clones are kept and a portion is missing. The data show roughly 400,000 clones, with roughly 96% seen just once and about 0.32% held by the top ten. The sequenced sample was memory CD8+ T cells sorted from blood. Subset in this sample: CD45RO+ cells pooled with CCR7-negative TemRA cells. The receptors originated from a man aged 30 to 39 in good health.

The rearrangement joins TRBV5-1 to TRBJ2-7; TRBD1 matches 9 bases. This CDR3 is 14 amino acids long. Germline CDR1 and CDR2: SGHRS and YFSETQ. The V and J ends lost 4 bases and 3 bases, in that order; junction bases with no gene match: 5. DNA of the CDR3: TGCGCCAGCAGCATACTGACAGGGGGCTACGAGCAGTACTTC. As protein: CASSILTGGYEQYF.

This chain joins TRBV6-5 and TRBJ2-3; perhaps TRBD2 as D (5 bases). The germline CDR1 and CDR2 sequences are MNHEY and SVGAGI. CDR3 size: 13 residues. V lost 7 bases and J 1 base, leaving 9 bases between the germline ends. The CDR3 region is CASNPGGTDTQYF. CDR3 DNA: TGTGCCAGCAACCCCGGGGGCACAGATACGCAGTATTTT.

The chain employs TRBV21-1 and TRBJ2-7; TRBD2 is taken as the D call from the table, unchecked against the DNA. TRBV21-1 is a listed pseudogene. The CDR3 contains 17 residues. CDR3 loop: CASSKGDGGRGTYEQYF. The CDR3 DNA follows: TGTGCCAGCAGCAAAGGGGATGGCGGGAGGGGAACCTACGAGCAGTACTTC.

This sequence joins TRBV9 and TRBJ2-1, with TRBD2 matching 14 bases. J was trimmed by 8 bases and V by 2 bases; bases with no gene match: 6. CDR1 and CDR2 from the germline V gene are SGDLS and YYNGEE. The CDR3 spans 16 residues. CDR3 DNA sequence: TGTGCCAGCAGCGTCTCCGGGACTAGCGGGAGTTATGAGCAGTTCTTC. Translating it yields CASSVSGTSGSYEQFF. Combining the CDR3 with reference TRBV9 and TRBJ2-1 gives the whole variable domain DSGVTQTPKHLITATGQRVTLRCSPRSGDLSVYWYQQSLDQGLQFLIQYYNGEERAKGNILERFSAQQFPDLHSELNLSSLELGDSALYFCASSVSGTSGSYEQFFGPGTRLTVL.

J is TRBJ1-5 and V is TRBV27, with 7 nucleotides matching TRBD1. V shed 5 bases, J shed 1 base, and the junction held 5 bases outside the gene matches. The CDR3 covers 15 residues. Germline V gene sequence: CDR1 MNHEY, CDR2 SMNVEV (reference sequence). CDR3 sequence (DNA): TGTGCCAGCAGTGCCCAGACAGGGAGCAATCAGCCCCAGCATTTT. Residues: CASSAQTGSNQPQHF.

V and J are TRBV20-1 and TRBJ2-1; TRBD2 might be the D (5 bases). The CDR3 is 11 residues long. Germline values: CDR1 DFQATT, CDR2 SNEGSKA (reference sequence). V was pared by 4 bases and J by 7 bases, with 8 bases between. The CDR3, as DNA: TGCAGTGCTAAGACGGGGAATGAGCAGTTCTTC. It encodes CSAKTGNEQFF.

The V call is TRBV6-1, the J call TRBJ1-1, with D unresolved. The CDR3 is 14 residues long. Germline V gene lookup returns CDR1 MNHNS and CDR2 SASEGT. The V end lost 0 bases, the J end lost 4 bases, and 9 bases lay between the germline ends. This CDR3 reads CASSEALRITEAFF. The CDR3 DNA reads TGTGCCAGCAGTGAAGCGCTACGGATCACTGAAGCTTTCTTT.

The chain is built from TRBV28 and TRBJ2-7; TRBD2 matches 8 bases. The CDR3 covers 15 residues. CDR1 and CDR2 (germline): MDHEN, SYDVKM. V dropped 2 bases and J dropped 5; count of bases not matched to a gene: 8. CDR3 region: CASSLDGAGDNEQYF. CDR3 DNA sequence: TGTGCCAGCAGTTTAGATGGAGCGGGAGACAACGAGCAGTACTTC.

This sequence joins TRBV28 and TRBJ2-5; no clear D gene. Germline loops: CDR1 MDHEN, CDR2 SYDVKM. The CDR3 consists of 13 residues. Trimming pared 11 bases from V and 1 base from J, leaving 14 bases between. The CDR3 protein is CAVSRPPQETQYF. The CDR3 DNA is TGTGCCGTCTCCAGGCCACCCCAAGAGACCCAGTACTTC.

The V gene is TRBV11-2, the J gene TRBJ2-2; D gene ambiguous. The CDR3 is made up of 12 amino acids. Germline assignment: CDR1 SGHAT and CDR2 FQNNGV. V lost 2 bases and J 6 bases, leaving 4 bases between the germline ends. The chain's CDR3 is CASSLLAGELFF. For the CDR3, the DNA is TGTGCCAGCAGCTTACTAGCCGGGGAGCTGTTTTTT.

The J gene is TRBJ1-3, the V gene TRBV7-9; D is perhaps TRBD1 (6 bases). Germline V gene sequence: CDR1 SEHNR, CDR2 FQNEAQ (reference sequence). The CDR3 sequence is 15 residues long. Deletions cut 6 bases from V and 2 bases from J, with 14 bases between. The CDR3 DNA follows: TGTGCCAGCAGAACTACAGGGAAAACTGGAAACACCATATATTTT. As protein: CASRTTGKTGNTIYF.

The V and J genes are TRBV10-3 and TRBJ2-3; TRBD1 or TRBD2 may be the D gene (5 bases each). This CDR3 is 16 amino acids long. The V and J ends lost 0 bases and 2 bases respectively, with 12 bases between them. Germline V gene lookup returns CDR1 ENHRY and CDR2 SYGVKD. CDR3: CAISESRGSLTDTQYF. The CDR3 coding sequence is TGTGCCATCAGTGAGTCGAGGGGATCCCTCACAGATACGCAGTATTTT.

As for this clone: The junction does not match germline at one end; this may be a read error. The chain combines TRBV7-7 with TRBJ2-5, with a tentative D call TRBD2 (6 bases). Germline CDR1 is SSHAT and CDR2 is FNYEAQ (reference sequence). The CDR3 totals 13 residues. CDR3 bases: TGTGCTAGCAGCCGGGACTTCCAAGAGACCCAGTACTTC. Its protein product is CASSRDFQETQYF.

Turning to this clone: Other DNA sequences within the sample encode an identical CDR3. The chain has TRBV5-1 and TRBJ2-5; 7 nucleotides match TRBD2. With V trimmed by 2 bases and J by 4 bases, 5 bases remained unmatched. Germline assignment: CDR1 SGHRS and CDR2 YFSETQ. CDR3 length: 14 amino acids. In nucleotides, the CDR3 is TGCGCCAGCAGCTTCTCCAGGGAGGGAGAGACCCAGTACTTC. Its protein is CASSFSREGETQYF.

V is TRBV28 and J is TRBJ2-7; D is perhaps TRBD2 (6 bases). CDR1 MDHEN and CDR2 SYDVKM come from the germline V gene. This CDR3 is 13 amino acids long. V gave up 5 bases and J gave up 3 bases, with 11 bases separating them. CDR3 loop: CASSAGLFYEQYF. CDR3 DNA sequence: TGTGCCAGCAGTGCGGGGTTGTTCTACGAGCAGTACTTC. The variable domain in full, completed from reference TRBV28 and TRBJ2-7, reads DVKVTQSSRYLVKRTGEKVFLECVQDMDHENMFWYRQDPGLGLRLIYFSYDVKMKEKGDIPEGYSVSREKKERFSLILESASTNQTSMYLCASSAGLFYEQYFGPGTRLTVT.

The V gene is TRBV2, the J gene TRBJ2-2; D possibly corresponds to TRBD2 (6 bases). V was pared by 8 bases and J by 6 bases, with 13 bases between. CDR3 length: 13 residues. Germline V gene sequence: CDR1 SNHLY, CDR2 FYNNEI. CDR3 loop: CASRRELSGELFF. CDR3 sequence (DNA): TGTGCCAGCCGGAGGGAATTATCCGGGGAGCTGTTTTTT.

The chain carries TRBV28 and TRBJ2-6, with D perhaps matching TRBD1 (6 bases). The V and J ends lost 7 bases and 0 bases respectively, with 7 bases between them. CDR3 length equals 14 residues. The germline V gene encodes CDR1 MDHEN and CDR2 SYDVKM. CDR3 DNA: TGTGCCAGCATCAGGGGCTCTGGGGCCAACGTCCTGACTTTC. It codes for CASIRGSGANVLTF.

The gene calls are TRBV6-5 and TRBJ1-4; D not certain. Trimming stripped 5 bases from V and 8 bases from J, with 15 bases between. Germline V gene lookup returns CDR1 MNHEY and CDR2 SVGAGI. The CDR3 has 14 amino acids. The CDR3 loop is CASSISGSSEKLFF. CDR3 bases: TGTGCCAGCAGTATCAGCGGGTCTAGCGAAAAACTGTTTTTT.

This sequence joins TRBV19 and TRBJ2-1, with D possibly TRBD1 on 5 matching bases. The germline gives CDR1 LNHDA, CDR2 SQIVND (reference sequence). The V end was cut by 5 bases, the J end by 3 bases, with 11 bases between. This CDR3 is built from 14 residues. CDR3 sequence reads: CASSGWQGYNEQFF. In DNA, the CDR3 is TGTGCCAGTAGTGGATGGCAGGGCTACAATGAGCAGTTCTTC.

The gene calls are TRBV28 and TRBJ1-5; D remains ambiguous. The CDR3 totals 15 residues. Germline V gene sequence: CDR1 MDHEN, CDR2 SYDVKM. The germline V and J ends were trimmed by 1 base and 0 bases, with 7 bases remaining between them. CDR3: CASSLFPDSNQPQHF. The CDR3 region has the DNA TGTGCCAGCAGTTTATTCCCGGATAGCAATCAGCCCCAGCATTTT. The full variable domain, in which reference TRBV28 and TRBJ1-5 provide the parts outside the CDR3, is DVKVTQSSRYLVKRTGEKVFLECVQDMDHENMFWYRQDPGLGLRLIYFSYDVKMKEKGDIPEGYSVSREKKERFSLILESASTNQTSMYLCASSLFPDSNQPQHFGDGTRLSIL.

The CDR3 DNA follows: TGTGCCAGCAGCCACCCGGAGGGGGGCACCTCAACCAGAGAAGCTTTCTTT. Translation: CASSHPEGGTSTREAFF. This chain links TRBV4-2 with TRBJ1-1, with D perhaps matching TRBD1 (6 bases). Looked up from germline, CDR1 is LGHNA and CDR2 is YNFKEQ. Between the trimmed V and J ends, which lost 3 bases and 8 bases, there was a span of 25 bases. The length of the CDR3 is 17 residues.

This clone was counted once. This chain links TRBV10-3 with TRBJ2-3; the match to TRBD2 covers 7 bases. CDR1 ENHRY and CDR2 SYGVKD come from the germline V gene. With 4 bases clipped from V and 6 bases from J, the junction kept 4 bases outside the gene matches. This CDR3 is 13 amino acids long. CDR3 sequence reads: CAISGAGADTQYF. The DNA for the CDR3 is TGTGCCATCAGTGGCGCGGGAGCGGATACGCAGTATTTT.

In this sample, this clone turned up once. The same CDR3 arises from other DNA sequences in this sample as well. The gene calls are TRBV19 and TRBJ1-1; D is unclear. The CDR3 loop spans 13 amino acids. Trimming pared 1 base from V and 1 base from J, leaving 4 bases between. Germline V gene data show CDR1 as LNHDA and CDR2 as SQIVND (reference sequence). This CDR3 is CASSIGGNTEAFF. The CDR3 DNA is TGTGCCAGTAGTATAGGGGGGAACACTGAAGCTTTCTTT.

The chain is built from TRBV6-4 and TRBJ1-4; D remains ambiguous. Trimming stripped 9 bases from V and 1 base from J, with 12 bases between. The CDR3 is made up of 14 amino acids. From germline, CDR1 is MRHNA and CDR2 SNTAGT. CDR3 amino acids: CARLPRGTNEKLFF. The CDR3 nucleotides are TGTGCCAGATTACCCCGGGGAACTAATGAAAAACTGTTTTTT.

This chain uses TRBV29-1 with TRBJ1-1; 7 nucleotides line up with TRBD1. The germline gives CDR1 SQVTM, CDR2 ANQGSEA. This CDR3 spans 13 amino acids. After removal of 6 bases from V and 2 bases from J, the junction contained 6 bases not matched to a gene. Here the CDR3 DNA reads TGCAGCGTCAGACAGGGTTACAACACTGAAGCTTTCTTT. Translating gives CSVRQGYNTEAFF.

The chain uses TRBV30 and TRBJ1-2, with a weak D call TRBD1 (6 bases). V lost 0 bases and J 4 bases, leaving 9 bases between the germline ends. The CDR3 runs 13 residues. Germline V gene sequence: CDR1 GTSNPN, CDR2 SVGIG (reference sequence). CDR3 bases: TGTGCCTGGAGTGTGATGACAGGCTATGGCTACACCTTC. Residues: CAWSVMTGYGYTF.